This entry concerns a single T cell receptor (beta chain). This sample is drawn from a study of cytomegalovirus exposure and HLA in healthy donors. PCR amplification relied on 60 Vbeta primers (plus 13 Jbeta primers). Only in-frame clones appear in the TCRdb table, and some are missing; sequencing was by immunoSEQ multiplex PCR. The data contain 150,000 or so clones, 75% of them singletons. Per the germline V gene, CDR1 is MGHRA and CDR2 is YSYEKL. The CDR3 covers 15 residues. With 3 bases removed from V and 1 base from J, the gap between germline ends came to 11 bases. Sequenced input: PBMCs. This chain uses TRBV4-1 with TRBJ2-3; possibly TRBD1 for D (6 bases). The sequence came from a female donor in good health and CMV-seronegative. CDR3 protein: CASSHIAGGTDTQYF. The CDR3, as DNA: TGCGCCAGCAGCCATATAGCAGGGGGCACAGATACGCAGTATTTT.